Listed here are 29 T cell receptor beta chains from one sample, sequenced in a study of human T cells and chemical hapten exposure. One entry per CDR3 protein, called by TCRdb with MiXCR from the RACE reads. Of about 42,000 distinct CDR3 sequences listed, just under 9% are singletons. Time point defined: patch test 2, 6 weeks after DPC sensitization. Described treatment: therapeutic diphenylcyclopropenone sensitization with weekly scalp DPC. Here the sequenced sample was whole blood, taken in connection with sensitization to the hapten diphenylcyclopropenone (DPC). These receptors came from a woman in her thirties or forties with alopecia areata. Some clones in this sample may be carry-over from other donors' samples.

On this clonotype: A much larger clone differs by one base, so this may be a read error. Because it lacks the conserved phenylalanine or tryptophan at the end, this CDR3 is likely a read error. DNA for the CDR3: TGTGCCAGCAGTTTCGACAGCAACAATGAGCAGTTCTAC. Translation gives CASSFDSNNEQFY. The chain has TRBV27 and TRBJ2-1, with D possibly TRBD1 on 5 matching bases. Trimming pared 3 bases from V and 5 bases from J, leaving 8 bases between. In germline, CDR1 is MNHEY, CDR2 SMNVEV (reference sequence). The CDR3 sequence is 13 residues long.

This clonotype was detected ten times or more. The chain uses TRBV4-2 and TRBJ1-5; D unresolved. V lost 5 bases to trimming and J lost 5 bases, with 10 bases between them. The CDR3 loop spans 13 amino acids. In germline, CDR1 is LGHNA, CDR2 YNFKEQ. CDR3 region: CASSDVFDQPQHF. The DNA for the CDR3 is TGTGCCAGCAGCGACGTTTTCGATCAGCCCCAGCATTTT.

This clonotype was detected many times. The chain recombines TRBV12-3 or TRBV12-4 with TRBJ1-2; D unclear. This CDR3 contains 13 residues. Trimming stripped 3 bases from V and 7 bases from J, with 12 bases between. CDR3 nucleotides: TGTGCCAGCAGTTTTTGGCAGGCCAGTGGCTACACCTTC. Amino acids: CASSFWQASGYTF.

This clonotype was counted at least ten times. In DNA form, the CDR3 reads TGTGCCACCAGCAGAGATTTTTCCGAGCAGTTCTTC. Translating it yields CATSRDFSEQFF. The V call is TRBV15, the J call TRBJ2-1; D call uncertain. The CDR3 totals 12 residues. The germline CDR1 and CDR2 sequences are LNHNV and YYDKDF (reference sequence). V lost 0 bases and J lost 10, with 7 bases in between.

This clonotype was seen only a few times. The chain joins TRBV12-3 or TRBV12-4 to TRBJ2-3, with 10 bases aligning to TRBD2. V lost 5 bases, J lost 4 bases, and 9 bases stayed unmatched. The CDR3 runs to 16 residues. CDR3 residues: CASSRSGGAWADTQYF. The CDR3 DNA sequence: TGTGCCAGCAGTCGCAGCGGGGGGGCTTGGGCAGATACGCAGTATTTT.

This clonotype was recorded many times. V gene TRBV18 combines with J gene TRBJ2-3; tentative D call: TRBD2 (7 bases). The CDR3 runs 14 residues. Trimming cost V 2 bases and J 5 bases, with 11 bases left between them. Germline CDR1 reads KGHSH; CDR2 reads LQKENI. CDR3 sequence (DNA): TGTGCCAGCTCACCATGGGGGGGCCTAGATACGCAGTATTTT. Amino acid sequence: CASSPWGGLDTQYF.

This clonotype has just one count. The chain employs TRBV4-1 and TRBJ2-7; 8 nucleotides line up with TRBD1. Germline loops: CDR1 MGHRA, CDR2 YSYEKL. CDR3 length equals 14 residues. V dropped 3 bases and J dropped 3; count of bases not matched to a gene: 4. The DNA of the CDR3 is TGCGCCAGCAGCCAGACAGGGGAGCACTACGAGCAGTACTTC. Protein: CASSQTGEHYEQYF.

This clonotype was seen ten or more times. The chain carries TRBV4-3 and TRBJ1-2; TRBD1 aligns across 9 bases. V shed 1 base and J 3 bases; nucleotides not matched to a gene: 3. The CDR3 totals 15 residues. Per germline, CDR1 LGHNA and CDR2 YSLEER. DNA of the CDR3: TGCGCCAGCAGCCAAGGCGGGACAGGGTACTATGGCTACACCTTC. This gives the protein CASSQGGTGYYGYTF.

In its sample, this clonotype was seen many times. The chain employs TRBV9 and TRBJ2-7, with 11 bases aligning to TRBD1. The V gene end was trimmed by 0 bases and the J gene end by 6 bases; junction bases not matched to a gene: 11. The germline CDR1 and CDR2 sequences are SGDLS and YYNGEE. This CDR3 is 17 amino acids long. As DNA, the CDR3 is TGTGCCAGCAGCGTAGTGCCCGGGACAGGGGGGGTAAGCGAGCAGTACTTC. Amino acid sequence: CASSVVPGTGGVSEQYF. Complete variable domain (other parts from reference TRBV9 and TRBJ2-7): DSGVTQTPKHLITATGQRVTLRCSPRSGDLSVYWYQQSLDQGLQFLIQYYNGEERAKGNILERFSAQQFPDLHSELNLSSLELGDSALYFCASSVVPGTGGVSEQYFGPGTRLTVT.

This clonotype appeared a few times. V and J are TRBV5-1 and TRBJ1-6; D possibly corresponds to TRBD1 (6 bases). Trimming stripped 0 bases from V and 8 bases from J, with 12 bases between. Germline V gene data show CDR1 as SGHRS and CDR2 as YFSETQ. The CDR3 totals 15 residues. CDR3 nucleotide sequence: TGCGCCAGCAGCTTGGATGGGGCAGGGGATTCACCCCTCCACTTT. It codes for CASSLDGAGDSPLHF.

This clonotype was seen ten or more times. The rearrangement uses TRBV10-2 and TRBJ1-2; D gene unclear. CDR1 is WSHSY and CDR2 is SAAADI in the germline V gene. V shed 2 bases and J shed 2 bases, with 6 bases lying between them. This CDR3 is 13 amino acids long. This CDR3 reads CASSEGLNYGYTF. The CDR3 DNA reads as TGCGCCAGCAGTGAGGGATTAAACTATGGCTACACCTTC.

The chain links TRBV11-3 to TRBJ2-2; D is ambiguous. Trimming pared 1 base from V and 2 bases from J, leaving 5 bases between. This CDR3 spans 14 amino acids. Germline V CDR1 and CDR2: SGHNT, YENEEA. The CDR3 nucleotides are TGTGCCAGCAGCTTAGGGGGAAACACCGGGGAGCTGTTTTTT. It is translated as CASSLGGNTGELFF.

This clonotype was counted at least ten times. The CDR3 spells CSVDPRQRGKEFF. The CDR3 bases are TGCAGCGTTGATCCACGACAACGCGGAAAAGAGTTCTTC. V gene TRBV29-1 combines with J gene TRBJ2-1, with no clear D. Trimming pared 3 bases from V and 14 bases from J, leaving 20 bases between. This CDR3 has 13 amino acids. Germline lookup yields CDR1 SQVTM and CDR2 ANQGSEA.

This clonotype was counted many times. The rearrangement uses TRBV20-1 and TRBJ1-5, with D uncertain. The CDR3 has 13 residues. CDR1 is DFQATT, CDR2 SNEGSKA, per germline (reference sequence). Here the CDR3 DNA reads TGCAGCACTTCCCGGGCTATCAATCAGCCCCAGCATTTT. Amino acids: CSTSRAINQPQHF.

A few counts support this clonotype. This chain joins TRBV19 and TRBJ1-5, with no clear D. V lost 3 bases to trimming and J lost 4 bases, with 4 bases between them. Per germline, CDR1 LNHDA and CDR2 SQIVND (reference sequence). This CDR3 contains 12 residues. CDR3 loop: CASSIGNQPQHF. The CDR3 nucleotides are TGTGCCAGTAGTATTGGTAATCAGCCCCAGCATTTT.

The sample holds a few counts of this clonotype. The DNA for the CDR3 is TGTGCCAGCAGCCCCAGAGCGGGTACGCAGTATTTT. Its protein product is CASSPRAGTQYF. J is TRBJ2-3 and V is TRBV7-2, with TRBD2 as a possible D gene (6 bases). Germline-derived CDR1 and CDR2 are SGHTA and FQGNSA. The V end lost 5 bases, the J end lost 8 bases, and 11 bases lay between the germline ends. This CDR3 contains 12 residues. The complete variable domain, with remaining parts taken from reference TRBV7-2 and TRBJ2-3, reads GAGVSQSPSNKVTEKGKDVELRCDPISGHTALYWYRQSLGQGLEFLIYFQGNSAPDKSGLPSDRFSAERTGGSVSTLTIQRTQQEDSAVYLCASSPRAGTQYFGPGTRLTVL.

This clonotype was counted many times. This chain joins TRBV5-1 and TRBJ2-3, with a tentative D call TRBD1 (6 bases). This CDR3 is 16 amino acids long. Trimming took off 5 bases at V and 2 bases at J, with 18 bases between the two ends. Germline V CDR1 and CDR2: SGHRS, YFSETQ. CDR3 nucleotides: TGCGCCAGCAGTTCGGGACACTCCTTTAACACAGATACGCAGTATTTT. This translates into CASSSGHSFNTDTQYF.

At least ten counts were recorded for this clonotype. The chain employs TRBV12-3 or TRBV12-4 and TRBJ2-3; D not resolved. Trimming pared 3 bases from V and 2 bases from J, leaving 12 bases between. This CDR3 comprises 15 residues. CDR3 nucleotides: TGTGCCAGCAGTTTTTATGGGGAAGACACAGATACGCAGTATTTT. Residues: CASSFYGEDTDTQYF.

This clonotype appeared many times. This chain uses TRBV10-3 with TRBJ1-5, with unresolved D. Trimming shortened V by 0 bases and J by 5 bases, and 5 bases separated the two germline ends. There are 13 residues in the CDR3. Germline V gene sequence: CDR1 ENHRY, CDR2 SYGVKD. The CDR3 nucleotides are TGTGCCATCAGTGAGTCGACGGATCAGCCCCAGCATTTT. It yields the protein CAISESTDQPQHF.

At least ten counts were recorded for this clonotype. This chain links TRBV21-1 with TRBJ1-2. TRBV21-1 is termed a pseudogene. The CDR3 loop spans 12 amino acids. CDR3 sequence: CASSKRTTPYTF. CDR3 DNA sequence: TGTGCCAGCAGCAAACGCACGACACCCTACACCTTC.

V usage is TRBV29-1 and J usage is TRBJ2-1, with a weak D call TRBD1 (6 bases). Per germline, CDR1 SQVTM and CDR2 ANQGSEA. V lost 8 bases, J lost 13 bases, and 18 bases lay in between. The CDR3 runs to 11 residues. The CDR3 loop reads CSLGVQGYQFF. The CDR3 nucleotides read TGCAGCTTGGGGGTACAGGGTTATCAGTTCTTC.

This clonotype was observed a handful of times. This chain connects TRBV7-2 to TRBJ1-6; possible D gene TRBD1, 5 bases. The V gene's germline CDR1 is SGHTA and CDR2 FQGNSA. V lost 3 bases, J lost 7 bases, and 10 bases lay in between. This CDR3 has 14 amino acids. CDR3 nucleotide sequence: TGTGCCAGCAGCTTCGGGGGTAGGAATTCACCCCTCCACTTT. Translated: CASSFGGRNSPLHF.

The chain is built from TRBV30 and TRBJ1-1; D call uncertain. Germline V gene lookup returns CDR1 GTSNPN and CDR2 SVGIG (reference sequence). The ends were cut back, 2 bases at V and 0 bases at J, with 13 bases in the middle. The CDR3 totals 15 residues. The CDR3 loop is CAWSQGSLMNTEAFF. In nucleotides, the CDR3 is TGTGCCTGGAGTCAAGGCAGTTTAATGAACACTGAAGCTTTCTTT.

As for this clonotype: A much larger clonotype is one base distant, so this may be a read error. The V and J genes are TRBV11-2 and TRBJ2-4; D unclear. The CDR3 runs to 12 residues. Germline lookup yields CDR1 SGHAT and CDR2 FQNNGV. The CDR3 DNA follows: TGTGCCAGCAACTTAACCAAAAACATTCAGTACTTC. Translated, it gives CASNLTKNIQYF.

This clonotype was seen ten or more times. The chain uses TRBV12-3 or TRBV12-4 and TRBJ2-7; D is unresolved. This CDR3 is built from 14 residues. V was trimmed by 5 bases and J by 2 bases, leaving 13 bases between them. Here the CDR3 DNA reads TGTGCCAGCAGTCGAAACGGTTACCCCTACGAGCAGTACTTC. Translated, it gives CASSRNGYPYEQYF.

This clonotype was seen many times. V is TRBV18 and J is TRBJ1-5; tentative D call: TRBD1 (5 bases). The CDR3 has 13 residues. The V end was cut by 3 bases, the J end by 4 bases, with 7 bases between. The germline CDR1 and CDR2 sequences are KGHSH and LQKENI. CDR3 coding DNA: TGTGCCAGCTCACCCGACAGAAATCAGCCCCAGCATTTT. It is translated as CASSPDRNQPQHF. The full variable domain, completed using reference TRBV18 and TRBJ1-5, is NAGVMQNPRHLVRRRGQEARLRCSPMKGHSHVYWYRQLPEEGLKFMVYLQKENIIDESGMPKERFSAEFPKEGPSILRIQQVVRGDSAAYFCASSPDRNQPQHFGDGTRLSIL.

This clonotype was picked up many times. The genes are TRBV2 and TRBJ2-7; unclear D gene. V lost 8 bases, J lost 0 bases, and 8 bases lay in between. The CDR3 is made up of 12 amino acids. Per the germline V gene, CDR1 is SNHLY and CDR2 is FYNNEI. In nucleotides, the CDR3 is TGTGCCAGCGGTCGGGCCTCCTACGAGCAGTACTTC. Amino acids: CASGRASYEQYF.

The gene calls are TRBV15 and TRBJ2-2; tentative D call: TRBD1 (6 bases). V lost 0 bases and J lost 4, with 24 bases in between. The V gene's germline CDR1 is LNHNV and CDR2 YYDKDF (reference sequence). The CDR3 totals 20 residues. This CDR3 reads CATSRDLSGGPAGGTGELFF. The CDR3 DNA reads as TGTGCCACCAGCAGAGATCTCAGTGGGGGCCCTGCTGGGGGCACCGGGGAGCTGTTTTTT.

This clonotype showed up many times. The chain has TRBV19 and TRBJ2-7; 11 nucleotides agree with TRBD2. V lost 6 bases to trimming and J lost 2 bases; unmatched junction nucleotides: 9. The CDR3 has 16 amino acids. CDR1 and CDR2 from the germline V gene are LNHDA and SQIVND (reference sequence). The CDR3 coding sequence is TGTGCCAGTAGCCGAGGGACTAGCGGAACCACCTACGAGCAGTACTTC. Translated, it gives CASSRGTSGTTYEQYF.